The 31 T cell receptor beta chains presented below share a single source sample, sequenced in a study of graft-versus-host responses after intestinal transplantation (dated by TCRdb to the early 2020s). These receptors' targets are unknown. Receptor amplification or capture employed the immunoSEQ multiplex PCR assay. TCRdb's version of the immuneACCESS table is confined to in-frame rearrangements and falls short of the full clone set. An unresolved V gene accounts for under half of the shortfall where checked; the remainder is of unknown origin. Recorded for this sample are more than 100,000 clones; approximately 96% of them occurred a single time. Roughly 3% of the sample is held by the ten biggest clonotypes. This specimen's time point label, interpreted: cells obtained before transplantation from donor or recipient. This sample comprised unstimulated CD8+ T cells sorted from spleen or lymph node cells, obtained before intestinal transplant. The receptor set was obtained from a human donor who received an intestinal transplant.

The chain has TRBV11-2 and TRBJ2-7; 7 bases agree with TRBD2. After removal of 3 bases from V and 0 bases from J, the junction contained 5 bases not matched to a gene. Germline V CDR1 and CDR2: SGHAT, FQNNGV. The CDR3 runs to 15 residues. The CDR3 is CASSFPERDSYEQYF. CDR3 sequence (DNA): TGTGCCAGCAGCTTCCCTGAGCGGGACTCCTACGAGCAGTACTTC.

The V call is TRBV21-1, the J call TRBJ2-3. TRBV21-1 is a pseudogene locus. This CDR3 is built from 16 residues. The CDR3, as DNA: TGTGCCAGCAGCAAAGAAGGGGAGTTTAGCACAGATACGCAGTATTTT. As protein: CASSKEGEFSTDTQYF.

The chain uses TRBV28 and TRBJ2-1; 13 bases align to TRBD2. V shed 3 bases and J 7 bases; nucleotides not matched to a gene: 6. Germline loops: CDR1 MDHEN, CDR2 SYDVKM. The CDR3 runs 16 residues. The DNA of the CDR3 is TGTGCCAGCAGTTTCCACCGGACTAGCGGGAGTAATGAGCAGTTCTTC. This codes for CASSFHRTSGSNEQFF.

This chain connects TRBV7-9 to TRBJ1-2; no definite D call. Trimming took off 1 base at V and 3 bases at J, with 9 bases between the two ends. This CDR3 spans 14 amino acids. Germline V gene sequence: CDR1 SEHNR, CDR2 FQNEAQ (reference sequence). The CDR3 DNA reads as TGTGCCAGCAGCTTAGGGGCAGGCGACTATGGCTACACCTTC. It specifies CASSLGAGDYGYTF.

The chain joins TRBV28 to TRBJ1-1, with TRBD1 matching 7 bases. Per germline, CDR1 MDHEN and CDR2 SYDVKM. The CDR3 is 15 amino acids. Trimming took 7 bases from V and 4 from J; bases not matched to a gene: 12. This CDR3 reads CASTRQGNLATEAFF. The DNA for the CDR3 is TGTGCCAGCACCCGACAGGGTAATTTGGCCACTGAAGCTTTCTTT.

This sequence joins TRBV10-1 and TRBJ2-7; TRBD1 agrees at 7 bases. The germline gives CDR1 WNHNN, CDR2 SYGVQD (reference sequence). The length of the CDR3 is 14 residues. Unmatched junction bases numbered 6, after V lost 5 bases and J lost 2 bases. CDR3 amino acids: CASSKKGATYEQYF. Written as DNA, the CDR3 is TGCGCCAGCAGTAAAAAGGGGGCGACCTACGAGCAGTACTTC.

The chain links TRBV28 to TRBJ1-1, with D uncertain. Germline V gene lookup returns CDR1 MDHEN and CDR2 SYDVKM. V was cut by 5 bases and J by 0 bases, with 7 bases left in between. The CDR3 sequence is 13 residues long. The CDR3 loop is CASSASMNTEAFF. DNA for the CDR3: TGTGCCAGCAGTGCCTCTATGAACACTGAAGCTTTCTTT. The whole variable domain, filled in from reference TRBV28 and TRBJ1-1, reads DVKVTQSSRYLVKRTGEKVFLECVQDMDHENMFWYRQDPGLGLRLIYFSYDVKMKEKGDIPEGYSVSREKKERFSLILESASTNQTSMYLCASSASMNTEAFFGQGTRLTVV.

The rearrangement uses TRBV27 and TRBJ2-5; 8 bases map to TRBD2. Germline CDR1 and CDR2: MNHEY and SMNVEV (reference sequence). Trimming at V came to 5 bases and at J to 3 bases, leaving 8 bases not matched to a gene. The CDR3 length is 15 residues. The CDR3 DNA follows: TGTGCCAGCAGTATGAGCGGGAGAGGGGAAGAGACCCAGTACTTC. Translation gives CASSMSGRGEETQYF.

The V call is TRBV11-1, the J call TRBJ2-5, with TRBD1 identical over 9 bases. Trimming at V came to 4 bases and at J to 5 bases, leaving 11 bases not matched to a gene. CDR1 is SGHAT, CDR2 FQDESV, per germline (reference sequence). The CDR3 has 16 residues. The CDR3 sequence: CASSSWSRTGEETQYF. As DNA, the CDR3 is TGTGCCAGCAGCTCCTGGAGTCGGACAGGGGAGGAGACCCAGTACTTC.

The rearrangement uses TRBV11-2 and TRBJ2-7, with D possibly matching TRBD2 (6 bases). With 1 base removed from V and 1 base from J, the gap between germline ends came to 11 bases. Germline V gene sequence: CDR1 SGHAT, CDR2 FQNNGV. The CDR3 spans 15 residues. The CDR3 region has the DNA TGTGCCAGCAGCTTAGGCGGGGACTCATCCTACGAGCAGTACTTC. Translated, it gives CASSLGGDSSYEQYF.

The rearrangement uses TRBV6-1 and TRBJ1-4; TRBD1 is a possible D gene (5 bases). In germline, CDR1 is MNHNS, CDR2 SASEGT. This CDR3 comprises 15 residues. With 3 bases removed from V and 3 bases from J, the gap between germline ends came to 11 bases. The CDR3 loop reads CASSETGGANEKLFF. The CDR3 DNA is TGTGCCAGCAGTGAGACGGGGGGGGCTAATGAAAAACTGTTTTTT.

The V and J genes are TRBV6-6 and TRBJ2-7, with TRBD2 identical over 9 bases. With 2 bases clipped from V and 1 base from J, the junction kept 3 bases outside the gene matches. The CDR3 runs 15 residues. Germline CDR1 and CDR2: MNHNY and SVGAGI (reference sequence). CDR3 region: CASSYRLAGSYEQYF. The CDR3 DNA reads TGTGCCAGCAGTTACAGGCTAGCGGGATCCTACGAGCAGTACTTC.

Worth noting for this clone: The junction departs from the called germline gene at one end, perhaps through a read error. V usage is TRBV27 and J usage is TRBJ2-6; D perhaps matches TRBD2 (6 bases). The CDR3 is made up of 14 amino acids. Germline CDR1 is MNHEY and CDR2 is SMNVEV (reference sequence). The CDR3 region is CASSLGGAANILTF. CDR3 bases: TGTGCCAGCAGTTTAGGAGGGGCGGCCAACATCCTGACTTTC.

The V gene is TRBV28, the J gene TRBJ2-2; possibly TRBD1 for D (6 bases). The CDR3 spans 15 residues. CDR1 is MDHEN and CDR2 is SYDVKM in the germline V gene. V shed 7 bases and J shed 0 bases, with 12 bases lying between them. The CDR3 bases are TGTGCCAGCATACTACAGGGTACGAACACCGGGGAGCTGTTTTTT. Protein sequence: CASILQGTNTGELFF.

This rearrangement joins TRBV13 to TRBJ2-7, with D perhaps TRBD2 (6 bases). The germline V and J ends were trimmed by 0 bases and 3 bases, with 9 bases remaining between them. Germline CDR1 reads PRHDT; CDR2 reads FYEKMQ (reference sequence). This CDR3 has 14 residues. The DNA for the CDR3 is TGTGCCAGCAGCTTAGGATCGGGAGACTACGAGCAGTACTTC. Translated: CASSLGSGDYEQYF.

The chain has TRBV6-5 and TRBJ1-5, with a possible D match to TRBD1 (5 bases). Looked up from germline, CDR1 is MNHEY and CDR2 is SVGAGI. The V and J ends lost 8 bases and 6 bases respectively, with 14 bases between them. The CDR3 sequence is 13 residues long. CDR3 DNA: TGTGCCAGCCTGGGGGGGTCAGGTCAGCCCCAGCATTTT. Protein sequence: CASLGGSGQPQHF.

The chain recombines TRBV5-6 with TRBJ1-1, with 7 bases matching TRBD1. V was pared by 2 bases and J by 4 bases, with 5 bases of the junction left unmatched. This CDR3 is built from 14 residues. CDR1 and CDR2 (germline): SGHDT, YYEEEE. The chain's CDR3 is CASSFQDRTTEAFF. CDR3 nucleotide sequence: TGTGCCAGCAGCTTCCAGGACAGGACCACTGAAGCTTTCTTT.

For the CDR3, the DNA is TGTGCCAGCAGCCTGGGGCCTGGGGCCGAGCAGTACTTC. Its protein product is CASSLGPGAEQYF. V usage is TRBV7-6 and J usage is TRBJ2-7; weak D call: TRBD1 (5 bases). There are 13 residues in the CDR3. The germline CDR1 and CDR2 sequences are SGHVS and FNYEAQ. Trimming stripped 5 bases from V and 6 bases from J, with 14 bases between. Complete variable domain (other parts from reference TRBV7-6 and TRBJ2-7): GAGVSQSPRYKVTKRGQDVALRCDPISGHVSLYWYRQALGQGPEFLTYFNYEAQQDKSGLPNDRFSAERPEGSISTLTIQRTEQRDSAMYRCASSLGPGAEQYFGPGTRLTVT.

This rearrangement joins TRBV28 to TRBJ1-2; D unclear. Germline-derived CDR1 and CDR2 are MDHEN and SYDVKM. Trimming left V 1 base short and J 5 bases short, with 8 bases between. This CDR3 is 13 amino acids long. In DNA form, the CDR3 reads TGTGCCAGCAGTTTATCGGGTGATTATGGCTACACCTTC. Translated: CASSLSGDYGYTF.

The gene calls are TRBV6-5 and TRBJ2-5; D is undetermined. V lost 4 bases and J lost 1, with 4 bases in between. Germline V gene data show CDR1 as MNHEY and CDR2 as SVGAGI. The CDR3 is made up of 12 amino acids. The CDR3 sequence is CASSSSQETQYF. The CDR3 coding sequence is TGTGCCAGCAGTTCCTCCCAAGAGACCCAGTACTTC.

The V and J genes are TRBV10-3 and TRBJ2-7, with D possibly being TRBD2 (5 bases). The germline V gene encodes CDR1 ENHRY and CDR2 SYGVKD. The CDR3 extends over 17 amino acids. The ends were cut back, 0 bases at V and 4 bases at J, with 19 bases in the middle. CDR3 sequence: CAISESGTEDYVYEQYF. The CDR3 DNA sequence: TGTGCCATCAGTGAGTCAGGAACTGAAGACTACGTTTACGAGCAGTACTTC.

The chain is built from TRBV13 and TRBJ2-3; no firm D call. CDR3 length: 13 amino acids. The V gene's germline CDR1 is PRHDT and CDR2 FYEKMQ (reference sequence). V lost 5 bases and J lost 10, with 16 bases in between. The CDR3 region has the DNA TGTGCCAGCAGCGCCCCTGGGCTTGGCTCGCAGTATTTT. Protein sequence: CASSAPGLGSQYF.

This chain connects TRBV4-1 to TRBJ1-1; TRBD1 matches at 7 bases. Germline lookup yields CDR1 MGHRA and CDR2 YSYEKL. Unmatched junction bases numbered 6, after V lost 2 bases and J lost 0 bases. The CDR3 extends over 16 amino acids. The CDR3 DNA is TGCGCCAGCAGCCAATTCGCAGGGGGGATGAACACTGAAGCTTTCTTT. Protein: CASSQFAGGMNTEAFF.

The rearrangement links TRBV13 to TRBJ2-5; D may be TRBD2 (5 bases). The germline V gene encodes CDR1 PRHDT and CDR2 FYEKMQ (reference sequence). The V gene lost 1 base and the J gene lost 5 bases, with 8 bases spanning the gap. There are 13 residues in the CDR3. CDR3 sequence reads: CASSLASSETQYF. The CDR3, as DNA: TGTGCCAGCAGCTTAGCTAGCTCGGAGACCCAGTACTTC. The full variable domain, rest sourced from reference TRBV13 and TRBJ2-5, is AAGVIQSPRHLIKEKRETATLKCYPIPRHDTVYWYQQGPGQDPQFLISFYEKMQSDKGSIPDRFSAQQFSDYHSELNMSSLELGDSALYFCASSLASSETQYFGPGTRLLVL.

The V gene is TRBV4-1, the J gene TRBJ2-3; the D is unclear. The CDR3 runs 13 residues. V was cut by 3 bases and J by 1 base, with 5 bases left in between. Per the germline V gene, CDR1 is MGHRA and CDR2 is YSYEKL. The CDR3 sequence is CASSHYRTDTQYF. Here the CDR3 DNA reads TGCGCCAGCAGCCACTACCGCACAGATACGCAGTATTTT.

The rearrangement links TRBV7-9 to TRBJ2-4; 15 nucleotides match TRBD2. This CDR3 is built from 16 residues. V lost 4 bases, J lost 6 bases, and 4 bases stayed unmatched. CDR1 and CDR2 (germline): SEHNR, FQNEAQ (reference sequence). The CDR3 coding sequence is TGTGCCAGCAGCTGGACTAGCGGGAGGGAGGGAAACATTCAGTACTTC. This encodes CASSWTSGREGNIQYF. Based on the CDR3 plus reference TRBV7-9 and TRBJ2-4, the full variable domain is DTGVSQNPRHKITKRGQNVTFRCDPISEHNRLYWYRQTLGQGPEFLTYFQNEAQLEKSRLLSDRFSAERPKGSFSTLEIQRTEQGDSAMYLCASSWTSGREGNIQYFGAGTRLSVL.

V and J are TRBV7-8 and TRBJ2-3; TRBD2 matches at 13 bases. Looked up from germline, CDR1 is SGHVS and CDR2 is FQNEAQ. J lost 4 bases, V lost 5 bases, and 6 bases had no gene match. The CDR3 totals 16 residues. The CDR3 protein is CASSLRLAGGPDTQYF. Written as DNA, the CDR3 is TGTGCCAGCAGCCTCCGACTAGCGGGGGGCCCAGATACGCAGTATTTT.

This clone was observed a single time. This chain links TRBV13 with TRBJ2-2; TRBD2 aligns across 10 bases. CDR3 length equals 17 residues. Looked up from germline, CDR1 is PRHDT and CDR2 is FYEKMQ (reference sequence). J lost 4 bases, V lost 2 bases, and 7 bases had no gene match. The CDR3 is CASSLRGAGGPTGELFF. The CDR3 region has the DNA TGTGCCAGCAGCTTACGCGGAGCGGGAGGGCCCACCGGGGAGCTGTTTTTT.

This clone has just one count. V usage is TRBV19 and J usage is TRBJ1-1; weak D call: TRBD1 (6 bases). CDR1 is LNHDA, CDR2 SQIVND, per germline (reference sequence). V was pared by 6 bases and J by 7 bases, with 15 bases between. This CDR3 comprises 13 residues. CDR3 loop: CASRSPQGSEAFF. As DNA, the CDR3 is TGTGCCAGTAGGTCACCGCAGGGGAGTGAAGCTTTCTTT.

In this sample, this clone turned up once. The chain carries TRBV4-1 and TRBJ2-7; 11 nucleotides align to TRBD2. CDR3 length equals 16 residues. Germline trimming cut 1 base from V and 3 bases from J; bases unmatched to any gene: 5. The germline V gene encodes CDR1 MGHRA and CDR2 YSYEKL. The CDR3 here is CASSQGELAGVYEQYF. As DNA, the CDR3 is TGCGCCAGCAGCCAAGGCGAACTAGCGGGAGTCTACGAGCAGTACTTC.

V gene TRBV12-2 combines with J gene TRBJ1-6; no check of the table's D call, TRBD1, against the DNA was made. TRBV12-2 is flagged as a pseudogene. CDR3 size: 16 residues. CDR3 in DNA: TGTGCAAGTCGCTTAGCCGAAAAGACAGGGGGTTCACCCCTCCACTTT. It is translated as CASRLAEKTGGSPLHF.